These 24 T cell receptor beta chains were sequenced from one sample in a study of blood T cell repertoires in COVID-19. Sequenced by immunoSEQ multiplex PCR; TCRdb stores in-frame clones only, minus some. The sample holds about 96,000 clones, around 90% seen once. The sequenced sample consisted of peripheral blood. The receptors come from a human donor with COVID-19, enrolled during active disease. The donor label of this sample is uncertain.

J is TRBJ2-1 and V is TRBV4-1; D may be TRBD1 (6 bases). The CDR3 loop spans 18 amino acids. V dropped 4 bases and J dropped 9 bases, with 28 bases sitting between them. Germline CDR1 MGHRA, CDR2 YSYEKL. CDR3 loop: CASSLTPPMPQDRVEQFF. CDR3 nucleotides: TGCGCCAGCAGCCTCACCCCCCCAATGCCACAGGACAGAGTTGAGCAGTTCTTC.

CDR3 bases: TGTGCCAGCAGTTCCCCGACAGGATCAAATCAGCCCCAGCATTTT. Its protein is CASSSPTGSNQPQHF. This sequence joins TRBV6-6 and TRBJ1-5; maybe TRBD1 (6 bases). This CDR3 comprises 15 residues. Trimming cost V 4 bases and J 4 bases, with 14 bases left between them. Germline assignment: CDR1 MNHNY and CDR2 SVGAGI (reference sequence).

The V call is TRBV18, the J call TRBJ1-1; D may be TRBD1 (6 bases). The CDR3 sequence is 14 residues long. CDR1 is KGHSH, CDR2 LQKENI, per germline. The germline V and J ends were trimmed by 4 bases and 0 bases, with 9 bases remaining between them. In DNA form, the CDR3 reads TGTGCCAGCTCACGGGACAATTTGAACACTGAAGCTTTCTTT. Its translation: CASSRDNLNTEAFF. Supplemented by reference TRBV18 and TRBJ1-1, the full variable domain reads NAGVMQNPRHLVRRRGQEARLRCSPMKGHSHVYWYRQLPEEGLKFMVYLQKENIIDESGMPKERFSAEFPKEGPSILRIQQVVRGDSAAYFCASSRDNLNTEAFFGQGTRLTVV.

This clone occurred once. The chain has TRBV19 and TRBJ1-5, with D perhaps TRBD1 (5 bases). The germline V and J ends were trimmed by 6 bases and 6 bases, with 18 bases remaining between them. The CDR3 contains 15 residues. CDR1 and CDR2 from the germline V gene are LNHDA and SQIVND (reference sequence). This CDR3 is CASSGTPDWAQPQHF. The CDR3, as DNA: TGTGCCAGTAGCGGGACTCCTGATTGGGCTCAGCCCCAGCATTTT.

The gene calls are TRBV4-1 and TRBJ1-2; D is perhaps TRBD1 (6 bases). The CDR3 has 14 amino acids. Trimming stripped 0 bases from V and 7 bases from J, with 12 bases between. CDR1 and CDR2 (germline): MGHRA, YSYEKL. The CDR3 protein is CASSQERQVLGYTF. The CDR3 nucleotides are TGCGCCAGCAGCCAAGAGCGACAGGTCCTTGGCTACACCTTC.

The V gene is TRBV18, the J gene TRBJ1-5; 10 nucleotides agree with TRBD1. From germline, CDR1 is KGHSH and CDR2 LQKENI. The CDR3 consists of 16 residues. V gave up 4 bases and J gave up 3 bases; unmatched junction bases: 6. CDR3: CASSRSGTGVNQPQHF. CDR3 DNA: TGTGCCAGCTCACGATCCGGGACAGGGGTCAATCAGCCCCAGCATTTT.

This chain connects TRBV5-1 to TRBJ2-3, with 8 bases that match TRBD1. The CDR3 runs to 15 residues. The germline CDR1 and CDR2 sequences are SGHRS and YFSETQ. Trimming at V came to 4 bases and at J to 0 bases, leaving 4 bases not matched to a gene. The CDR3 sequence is CASSVGTGSTDTQYF. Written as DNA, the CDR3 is TGCGCCAGCAGCGTCGGGACAGGTAGCACAGATACGCAGTATTTT.

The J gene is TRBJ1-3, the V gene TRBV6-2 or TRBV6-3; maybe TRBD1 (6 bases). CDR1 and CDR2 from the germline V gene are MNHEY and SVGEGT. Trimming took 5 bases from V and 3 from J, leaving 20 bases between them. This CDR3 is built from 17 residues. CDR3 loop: CASSRGTASLSGNTIYF. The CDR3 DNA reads TGTGCCAGCAGTAGGGGGACGGCCTCGTTAAGTGGAAACACCATATATTTT.

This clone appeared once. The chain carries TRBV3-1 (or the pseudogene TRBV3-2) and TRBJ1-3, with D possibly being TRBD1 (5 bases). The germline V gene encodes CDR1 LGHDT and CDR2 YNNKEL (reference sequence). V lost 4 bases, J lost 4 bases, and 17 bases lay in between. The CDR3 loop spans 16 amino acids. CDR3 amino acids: CASSRQPDSGGNTIYF. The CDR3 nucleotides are TGTGCCAGCAGCCGACAACCCGACAGTGGAGGAAACACCATATATTTT.

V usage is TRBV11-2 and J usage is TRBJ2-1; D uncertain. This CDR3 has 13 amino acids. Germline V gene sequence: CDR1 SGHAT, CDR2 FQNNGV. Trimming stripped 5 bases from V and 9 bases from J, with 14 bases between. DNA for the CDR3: TGTGCCAGCAGCCTACTGACTTGGATTGAGCAGTTCTTC. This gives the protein CASSLLTWIEQFF.

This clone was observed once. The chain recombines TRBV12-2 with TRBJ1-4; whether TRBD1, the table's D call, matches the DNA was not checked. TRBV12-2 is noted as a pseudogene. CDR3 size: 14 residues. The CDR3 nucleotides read TGTGCAAGTCGCTTAGTAACGGACAGCCCTAAACTGTTTTTT. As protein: CASRLVTDSPKLFF.

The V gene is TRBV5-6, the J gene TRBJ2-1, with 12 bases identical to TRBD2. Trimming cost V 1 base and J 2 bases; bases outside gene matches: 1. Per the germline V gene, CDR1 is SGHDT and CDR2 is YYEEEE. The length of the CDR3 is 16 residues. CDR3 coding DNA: TGTGCCAGCAGCTTGACTAGCGGGGGGCCCTACAATGAGCAGTTCTTC. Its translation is CASSLTSGGPYNEQFF.

CDR3 region: CAWSVMDRGYF. CDR3 DNA: TGTGCCTGGAGTGTAATGGACAGGGGGTACTTC. This rearrangement joins TRBV30 to TRBJ2-7, with 9 bases that match TRBD1. Germline loops: CDR1 GTSNPN, CDR2 SVGIG (reference sequence). V gave up 0 bases and J gave up 12 bases; unmatched junction bases: 3. The CDR3 has 11 residues.

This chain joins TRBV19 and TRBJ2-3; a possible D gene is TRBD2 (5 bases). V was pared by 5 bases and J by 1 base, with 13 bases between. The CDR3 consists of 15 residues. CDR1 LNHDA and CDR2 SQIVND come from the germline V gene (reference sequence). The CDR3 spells CASSRTSLRTDTQYF. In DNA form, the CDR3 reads TGTGCCAGTAGTCGAACTAGTCTTCGCACAGATACGCAGTATTTT.

The CDR3 bases are TGTGCCAGCAGCTTGGCCATGAGCTCCTATAATTCACCCCTCCACTTT. Translating gives CASSLAMSSYNSPLHF. The rearrangement links TRBV5-6 to TRBJ1-6; D not resolved. V lost 0 bases and J 0 bases, leaving 7 bases between the germline ends. CDR3 length: 16 residues. Looked up from germline, CDR1 is SGHDT and CDR2 is YYEEEE. The whole variable domain, filled in from reference TRBV5-6 and TRBJ1-6, reads DAGVTQSPTHLIKTRGQQVTLRCSPKSGHDTVSWYQQALGQGPQFIFQYYEEEERQRGNFPDRFSGHQFPNYSSELNVNALLLGDSALYLCASSLAMSSYNSPLHFGNGTRLTVT.

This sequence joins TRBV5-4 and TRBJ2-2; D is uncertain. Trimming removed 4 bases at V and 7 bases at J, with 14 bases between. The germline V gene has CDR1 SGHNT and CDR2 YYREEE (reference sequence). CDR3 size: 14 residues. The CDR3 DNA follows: TGTGCCAGCAGCATCGGGTCCGTCCGCGGGGAGCTGTTTTTT. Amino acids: CASSIGSVRGELFF.

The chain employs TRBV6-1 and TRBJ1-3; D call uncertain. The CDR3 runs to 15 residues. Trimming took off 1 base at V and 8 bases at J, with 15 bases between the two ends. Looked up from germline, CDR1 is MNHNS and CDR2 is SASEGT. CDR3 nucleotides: TGTGCCAGCAGTGAAGGCCGGGAGGTTGCAGACACCATATATTTT. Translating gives CASSEGREVADTIYF.

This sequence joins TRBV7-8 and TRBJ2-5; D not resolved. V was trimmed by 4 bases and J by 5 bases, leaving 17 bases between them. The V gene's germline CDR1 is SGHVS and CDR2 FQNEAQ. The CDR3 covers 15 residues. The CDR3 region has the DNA TGTGCCAGCAGCTCCTCGTCGAGCGCATTGGAGACCCAGTACTTC. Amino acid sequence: CASSSSSSALETQYF.

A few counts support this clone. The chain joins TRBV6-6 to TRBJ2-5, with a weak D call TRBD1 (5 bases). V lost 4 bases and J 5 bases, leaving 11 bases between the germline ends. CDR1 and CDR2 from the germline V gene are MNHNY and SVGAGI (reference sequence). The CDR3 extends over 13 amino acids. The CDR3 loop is CASSWGARETQYF. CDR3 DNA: TGTGCCAGCAGTTGGGGCGCGAGGGAGACCCAGTACTTC.

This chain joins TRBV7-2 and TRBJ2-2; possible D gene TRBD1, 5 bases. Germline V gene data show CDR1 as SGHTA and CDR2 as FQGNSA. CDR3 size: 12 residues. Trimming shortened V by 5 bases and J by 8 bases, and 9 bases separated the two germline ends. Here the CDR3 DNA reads TGTGCCAGCAGCCTGCAGGGTGGGGAGCTGTTTTTT. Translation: CASSLQGGELFF.

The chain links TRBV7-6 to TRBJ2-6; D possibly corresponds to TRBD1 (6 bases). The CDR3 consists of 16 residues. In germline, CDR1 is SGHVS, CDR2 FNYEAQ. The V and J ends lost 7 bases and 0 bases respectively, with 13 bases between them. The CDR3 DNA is TGTGCCAGCACCCCAGGGGCCCCCTCTGGGGCCAACGTCCTGACTTTC. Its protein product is CASTPGAPSGANVLTF.

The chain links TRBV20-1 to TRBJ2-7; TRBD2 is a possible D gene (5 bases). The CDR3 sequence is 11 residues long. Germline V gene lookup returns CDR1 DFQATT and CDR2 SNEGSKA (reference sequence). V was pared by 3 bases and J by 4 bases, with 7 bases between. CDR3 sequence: CSASSGYEQYF. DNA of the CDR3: TGCAGTGCTAGTTCGGGGTACGAGCAGTACTTC.

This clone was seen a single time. CDR3 protein: CASSPRTLAYGYTF. The CDR3 DNA reads as TGTGCCAGCAGTCCCCGAACATTGGCTTATGGCTACACCTTC. The genes are TRBV6-5 and TRBJ1-2; D gene ambiguous. The ends were cut back, 5 bases at V and 5 bases at J, with 15 bases in the middle. Germline CDR1 is MNHEY and CDR2 is SVGAGI. This CDR3 spans 14 amino acids.

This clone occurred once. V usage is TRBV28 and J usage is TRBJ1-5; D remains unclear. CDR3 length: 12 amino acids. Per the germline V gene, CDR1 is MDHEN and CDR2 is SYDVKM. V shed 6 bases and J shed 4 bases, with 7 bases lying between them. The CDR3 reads CASRVANQPQHF. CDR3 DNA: TGTGCCAGCAGGGTCGCGAATCAGCCCCAGCATTTT.